A selection of T cell receptor beta chains follows, all from one sample in a study of identical twins. Using its own MiXCR run on the 5' RACE reads, TCRdb lists one record per CDR3 protein. The table shows hundreds of thousands of distinct CDR3 sequences, with 20% to 25% occurring only once. A further study also used this sample, focusing on T cells expressing NK-cell markers.

Sequenced: PBMCs. All receptors derive from a young woman in good health. The CDR3 runs from the conserved cysteine through the conserved F or W. The order of the fields is D gene, clone size, V gene, J gene, CDR3 DNA, CDR3 protein. A D gene is named only where the DNA matches it firmly. The size of a clone is reported for some rows only, either as once, few or many, or as a class for expanded clones.

d_call: NA
clone_size: few
v_call: TRBV29-1
j_call: TRBJ2-2
cdr3_nt: TGCAGCGTTCTCCATGGATTAGCAGCCGGGGAGCTGTTTTTT
cdr3_aa: CSVLHGLAAGELFF

d_call: NA
clone_size: many
v_call: TRBV12-3/TRBV12-4
j_call: TRBJ1-1
cdr3_nt: TGTGCCAGCAGTTTTGGCAGTGAAGCTTTCTTT
cdr3_aa: CASSFGSEAFF

d_call: NA
clone_size: NA
v_call: TRBV7-9
j_call: TRBJ2-1
cdr3_nt: TGTGCCAGCAGCCCGTCCCCCCTAGGCTGGGAGGATGAGCAGTTCTTC
cdr3_aa: CASSPSPLGWEDEQFF

d_call: TRBD2
clone_size: NA
v_call: TRBV23-1
j_call: TRBJ2-3
cdr3_nt: TGCGCCAGCAGTGATAGCGGGGGAGGGATGGATACGCAGTATTTT
cdr3_aa: CASSDSGGGMDTQYF

d_call: TRBD1
clone_size: few
v_call: TRBV7-9
j_call: TRBJ1-1
cdr3_nt: TGTGCCAGCAGCCCCGGACAGGCCGGAGCTTTCTTT
cdr3_aa: CASSPGQAGAFF

d_call: TRBD2
clone_size: few
v_call: TRBV10-3
j_call: TRBJ2-1
cdr3_nt: TGTGCCCTCTCAACGGGGGGCAATGAGCAGTTCTTC
cdr3_aa: CALSTGGNEQFF

d_call: NA
clone_size: NA
v_call: TRBV29-1
j_call: TRBJ2-7
cdr3_nt: TGCAGCGTACGTTACGGGCAGGCAACCCGAGGCGAGCAGTACTTC
cdr3_aa: CSVRYGQATRGEQYF

d_call: TRBD1
clone_size: few
v_call: TRBV7-2
j_call: TRBJ1-5
cdr3_nt: TGTGCCAGCAGACCAACCGGGACAGGGAATCAGCCCCAGCATTTT
cdr3_aa: CASRPTGTGNQPQHF

d_call: NA
clone_size: few
v_call: TRBV11-2
j_call: TRBJ2-3
cdr3_nt: TGTGCCAGCAGCTTAAGGGCGCGAGATACGCAGTATTTT
cdr3_aa: CASSLRARDTQYF

d_call: NA
clone_size: NA
v_call: TRBV2
j_call: TRBJ1-2
cdr3_nt: TGTGCCAGCGCCATTCCAACAGGGTCCTATGGCTACACCTTC
cdr3_aa: CASAIPTGSYGYTF

d_call: NA
clone_size: many
v_call: TRBV29-1
j_call: TRBJ1-1
cdr3_nt: TGCAGCGGCGAGAAGAACACTGAAGCTTTCTTT
cdr3_aa: CSGEKNTEAFF

d_call: TRBD2
clone_size: once
v_call: TRBV12-3/TRBV12-4
j_call: TRBJ2-3
cdr3_nt: TGTGCCTGCTCCTCCGGGACTAGCGACGATACGCAGTATTTT
cdr3_aa: CACSSGTSDDTQYF

d_call: TRBD2
clone_size: few
v_call: TRBV10-3
j_call: TRBJ2-1
cdr3_nt: TGTGCCATCAGCCATAGCGGGGGGTACTACAATGAGCAGTTCTTC
cdr3_aa: CAISHSGGYYNEQFF

d_call: TRBD1
clone_size: few
v_call: TRBV29-1
j_call: TRBJ2-7
cdr3_nt: TGCAGCGTCGGGGGACAGGGGATCGGCGAGCAGTACTTC
cdr3_aa: CSVGGQGIGEQYF

d_call: NA
clone_size: NA
v_call: TRBV29-1
j_call: TRBJ1-1
cdr3_nt: TGCGTCTGCCTAGACCGCCTGAACACTGAAGCTTTCTTT
cdr3_aa: CVCLDRLNTEAFF

d_call: NA
clone_size: NA
v_call: TRBV7-2
j_call: TRBJ1-1
cdr3_nt: TGTGCCAGCAGCTCCTGGGCCCGTGAAGCTTTCTTT
cdr3_aa: CASSSWAREAFF

d_call: TRBD2
clone_size: NA
v_call: TRBV6-2/TRBV6-3
j_call: TRBJ2-1
cdr3_nt: TGTGCCAGCATCCTAGCGGGAGGCTCCTACAATGAGCAGTTCTTC
cdr3_aa: CASILAGGSYNEQFF

d_call: NA
clone_size: few
v_call: TRBV4-3
j_call: TRBJ1-5
cdr3_nt: TGCGCCAGCAGCCATTCGGAGGGGCAGCCCCAGCATTTT
cdr3_aa: CASSHSEGQPQHF

d_call: NA
clone_size: few
v_call: TRBV6-2/TRBV6-3
j_call: TRBJ2-7
cdr3_nt: TGTGCCAGCAGACCCAACGGCCTATTCCACTACGAGCAGTACTTC
cdr3_aa: CASRPNGLFHYEQYF

d_call: TRBD1
clone_size: NA
v_call: TRBV9
j_call: TRBJ2-3
cdr3_nt: TGTGCCAGCAGCATGACAGGGGGCCAAGATACGCAGTATTTT
cdr3_aa: CASSMTGGQDTQYF

d_call: NA
clone_size: NA
v_call: TRBV20-1
j_call: TRBJ2-3
cdr3_nt: TGCAGTGCTAGTTGGCGGAGCACAGATACGCAGTATTTT
cdr3_aa: CSASWRSTDTQYF

d_call: NA
clone_size: few
v_call: TRBV27
j_call: TRBJ2-1
cdr3_nt: TGTGCCAGCAGTTTATCGGGCGCTAGCGCTCAATACAATGAGCAGTTCTTC
cdr3_aa: CASSLSGASAQYNEQFF

d_call: TRBD2
clone_size: few
v_call: TRBV10-3
j_call: TRBJ2-1
cdr3_nt: TGTGCCATCAGTCCCGGGACTAGCGGGCGAGATTCAAGCAATGAGCAGTTCTTC
cdr3_aa: CAISPGTSGRDSSNEQFF

d_call: TRBD1
clone_size: few
v_call: TRBV5-1
j_call: TRBJ2-2
cdr3_nt: TGCGCCACCTCGAAAGGACAGGGGGCAAACACCGGGGAGCTGTTTTTT
cdr3_aa: CATSKGQGANTGELFF

d_call: TRBD1
clone_size: NA
v_call: TRBV9
j_call: TRBJ2-1
cdr3_nt: TGTGCCAGCAGCGTAGGTCCGGGACAGGGGGTGTGGGAGCAGTTCTTC
cdr3_aa: CASSVGPGQGVWEQFF

d_call: NA
clone_size: many
v_call: TRBV9
j_call: TRBJ1-6
cdr3_nt: TGTGCCAGCAGCCAGGGAATCCGTTCACCCCTCCACTTT
cdr3_aa: CASSQGIRSPLHF

d_call: NA
clone_size: few
v_call: TRBV7-9
j_call: TRBJ2-4
cdr3_nt: TGTGCCAGCAGCGCCGGGACTCCGGGGGCCAAAAACATTCAGTACTTC
cdr3_aa: CASSAGTPGAKNIQYF

d_call: NA
clone_size: few
v_call: TRBV11-2
j_call: TRBJ2-5
cdr3_nt: TGTGCCAGCAGCCCCACGGTCGCGGAGACCCAGTACTTC
cdr3_aa: CASSPTVAETQYF

d_call: TRBD1
clone_size: many
v_call: TRBV5-1
j_call: TRBJ1-1
cdr3_nt: TGCGCCAGCAGCCAAGGGACAGGGAACACTGAAGCTTTCTTT
cdr3_aa: CASSQGTGNTEAFF

d_call: TRBD1
clone_size: NA
v_call: TRBV5-6
j_call: TRBJ1-2
cdr3_nt: TGTGCCAGCAGCTCGGGACAGGGCAATGGCTACACCTTC
cdr3_aa: CASSSGQGNGYTF

d_call: NA
clone_size: few
v_call: TRBV20-1
j_call: TRBJ2-1
cdr3_nt: TGCAGTGCTATCTCGGGGGCATGGGACAATGAGCAGTTCTTC
cdr3_aa: CSAISGAWDNEQFF

d_call: NA
clone_size: many
v_call: TRBV5-1
j_call: TRBJ1-6
cdr3_nt: TGCGCCAGCAGCTCGGACCCTAATTCACCCCTCCACTTT
cdr3_aa: CASSSDPNSPLHF

d_call: NA
clone_size: few
v_call: TRBV29-1
j_call: TRBJ2-5
cdr3_nt: TGCAGCGTTGTTGGAAGGGGTCAAGAGACCCAGTACTTC
cdr3_aa: CSVVGRGQETQYF

d_call: NA
clone_size: NA
v_call: TRBV3-1
j_call: TRBJ2-4
cdr3_nt: TGTGCCAGCAGCCAAAAAAACATTCAGTACTTC
cdr3_aa: CASSQKNIQYF

d_call: NA
clone_size: NA
v_call: TRBV12-3/TRBV12-4
j_call: TRBJ2-1
cdr3_nt: TGTGCCAGCAGTTTTTGGGGGCGAGGCAATGAGCAGTTCTTC
cdr3_aa: CASSFWGRGNEQFF

d_call: NA
clone_size: NA
v_call: TRBV20-1
j_call: TRBJ2-1
cdr3_nt: TGCAGTGCTGCCCCAGGAGGGCCTTCAGATAATGAGCAGTTCTTC
cdr3_aa: CSAAPGGPSDNEQFF

d_call: NA
clone_size: few
v_call: TRBV6-5
j_call: TRBJ2-5
cdr3_nt: TGTGCCAGCAGTTACTCCGGGACAGCGGGAGAGACCCAGTACTTC
cdr3_aa: CASSYSGTAGETQYF

d_call: NA
clone_size: NA
v_call: TRBV4-3
j_call: TRBJ2-6
cdr3_nt: TGCGCCAGCAGCCAAGGGGAATCTGGGGCCAACGTCCTGACTTTC
cdr3_aa: CASSQGESGANVLTF

d_call: NA
clone_size: few
v_call: TRBV29-1
j_call: TRBJ2-5
cdr3_nt: TGCAGCGTGACGGAGCAGAAAGAGACCCAGTACTTC
cdr3_aa: CSVTEQKETQYF

d_call: NA
clone_size: few
v_call: TRBV27
j_call: TRBJ2-7
cdr3_nt: TGTGCCAGCAGTTTTACCCTGGGGTCGGGCGAGCAGTACTTC
cdr3_aa: CASSFTLGSGEQYF

d_call: TRBD2
clone_size: NA
v_call: TRBV11-2
j_call: TRBJ2-3
cdr3_nt: TGTGCCAGCAGCATATGGACTAGCGGGCCAACGGATACGCAGTATTTT
cdr3_aa: CASSIWTSGPTDTQYF

d_call: NA
clone_size: many
v_call: TRBV27
j_call: TRBJ1-1
cdr3_nt: TGTGCCAGCAGTTTATCGGACAACACTGAAGCTTTCTTT
cdr3_aa: CASSLSDNTEAFF

d_call: NA
clone_size: NA
v_call: TRBV30
j_call: TRBJ2-3
cdr3_nt: TGTGCCTGGAGTGTACCGGGGGGCGGCACAGATACGCAGTATTTT
cdr3_aa: CAWSVPGGGTDTQYF

d_call: TRBD2
clone_size: few
v_call: TRBV20-1
j_call: TRBJ2-7
cdr3_nt: TGCAGTGCTAGAGATCGGGGGGATTGGCAGTACTTC
cdr3_aa: CSARDRGDWQYF

d_call: NA
clone_size: NA
v_call: TRBV5-1
j_call: TRBJ2-1
cdr3_nt: TGCGCCAGCAATCTGGACAAGTCCTACAATGAGCAGTTCTTC
cdr3_aa: CASNLDKSYNEQFF

d_call: NA
clone_size: NA
v_call: TRBV20-1
j_call: TRBJ2-5
cdr3_nt: TGCAGTGCCCCCCGGCCCCGAACGGGGCAAGAGACCCAGTACTTC
cdr3_aa: CSAPRPRTGQETQYF

d_call: TRBD2
clone_size: few
v_call: TRBV6-1
j_call: TRBJ2-1
cdr3_nt: TGTGCCAGCAGCCTACTAGCGGCTACCTACAATGAGCAGTTCTTC
cdr3_aa: CASSLLAATYNEQFF

d_call: NA
clone_size: few
v_call: TRBV12-3/TRBV12-4
j_call: TRBJ1-5
cdr3_nt: TGTGCCAGCAGTCTCAACACAGACAGCGACAATCAGCCCCAGCATTTT
cdr3_aa: CASSLNTDSDNQPQHF

d_call: NA
clone_size: NA
v_call: TRBV10-3
j_call: TRBJ2-7
cdr3_nt: TGTGCCATCAGTGAGGGACGCCGCGGGATAGTAAACGAGCAGTACTTC
cdr3_aa: CAISEGRRGIVNEQYF

d_call: TRBD1
clone_size: NA
v_call: TRBV5-1
j_call: TRBJ2-5
cdr3_nt: TGCGCCAGCAGTCTCGGACAGGGGGCACAAGAGACCCAGTACTTC
cdr3_aa: CASSLGQGAQETQYF

d_call: TRBD2
clone_size: NA
v_call: TRBV7-8
j_call: TRBJ2-1
cdr3_nt: TGTGCCAGCACGGGACTAGCGGGCCCTAGCTCCTACAATGAGCAGTTCTTC
cdr3_aa: CASTGLAGPSSYNEQFF

d_call: NA
clone_size: NA
v_call: TRBV27
j_call: TRBJ2-7
cdr3_nt: TGTGCCAGCAGTTTAGGGACGCCGCTCCTCTACGAGCAGTACTTC
cdr3_aa: CASSLGTPLLYEQYF

d_call: TRBD1
clone_size: few
v_call: TRBV12-3/TRBV12-4
j_call: TRBJ2-7
cdr3_nt: TGTGCCAGCAGTTTGAGGACAGGGCGATTTCGATACGAGCAGTACTTC
cdr3_aa: CASSLRTGRFRYEQYF

d_call: TRBD1
clone_size: NA
v_call: TRBV29-1
j_call: TRBJ2-3
cdr3_nt: TGCAGCGTTACCGGGACAGGGTTCACAGATACGCAGTATTTT
cdr3_aa: CSVTGTGFTDTQYF

d_call: NA
clone_size: few
v_call: TRBV15
j_call: TRBJ2-7
cdr3_nt: TGTGACGGGGTTTCCTCCTACGAGCAGTACTTC
cdr3_aa: CDGVSSYEQYF

d_call: NA
clone_size: few
v_call: TRBV4-1
j_call: TRBJ2-5
cdr3_nt: TGCGCCAGCAGCCAAGGACAGACCCAAGAGACCCAGTACTTC
cdr3_aa: CASSQGQTQETQYF

d_call: NA
clone_size: NA
v_call: TRBV29-1
j_call: TRBJ2-3
cdr3_nt: TGCAGCGTTAACCAGGGTCCCCCAGATACGCAGTATTTT
cdr3_aa: CSVNQGPPDTQYF

d_call: NA
clone_size: NA
v_call: TRBV12-3/TRBV12-4
j_call: TRBJ2-1
cdr3_nt: TGTGCCGTCTTTAGCGGAGGGACCTACAATGAGCAGTTCTTC
cdr3_aa: CAVFSGGTYNEQFF

d_call: TRBD1
clone_size: once
v_call: TRBV6-1
j_call: TRBJ2-1
cdr3_nt: TGTGCCAGCACCCGACAGGGACAGGGGGGCCGGGAGCAGTTCTTC
cdr3_aa: CASTRQGQGGREQFF

d_call: TRBD2
clone_size: NA
v_call: TRBV20-1
j_call: TRBJ2-7
cdr3_nt: TGCAGTGCTAGTCTGGCGGGAGTCCACGAGCAGTACTTC
cdr3_aa: CSASLAGVHEQYF